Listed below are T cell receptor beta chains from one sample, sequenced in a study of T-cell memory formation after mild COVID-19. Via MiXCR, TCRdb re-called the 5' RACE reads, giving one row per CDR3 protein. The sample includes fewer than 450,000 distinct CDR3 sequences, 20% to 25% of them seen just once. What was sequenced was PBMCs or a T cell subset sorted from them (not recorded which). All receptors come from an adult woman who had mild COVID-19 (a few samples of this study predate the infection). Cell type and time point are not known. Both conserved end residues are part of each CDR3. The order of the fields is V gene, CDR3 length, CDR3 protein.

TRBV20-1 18 CSARPGLAGGRSYNEQFF
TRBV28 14 CASSSEGEAYGYTF
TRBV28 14 CASSSDTPRKEQYF
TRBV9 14 CASSVYPSGLEQFF
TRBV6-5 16 CASRIRTDTTNYGYTF
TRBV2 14 CASRATTGADTQYF
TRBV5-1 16 CASSSDRATMNTEAFF
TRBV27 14 CASSPHPDRYEQYF
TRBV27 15 CASSLWGQFGSKLFF
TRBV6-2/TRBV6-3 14 CASTPRPHPKAQYF
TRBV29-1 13 CSGAGGDTDTQYF
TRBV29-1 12 CSVYLITDTQYF
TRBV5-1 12 CASSPYPGELFF
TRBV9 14 CASSLGLLSHEQYF
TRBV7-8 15 CASSRTGQEIYEQYF
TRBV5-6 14 CASSLAGIGNTIYF
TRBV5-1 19 CASRRLSGTGGADISEQYF
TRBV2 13 CAAHSRTNEKLFF
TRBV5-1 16 CASSLYSQGPNEKLFF